This TCR beta chain originates from a study of blood T cells in healthy people across ages (dated by TCRdb to 2013 to 2016). With respect to the entire study: Template switching captured roughly one uniquely barcoded TCR beta cDNA molecule per two T cells in model experiments. Using the same blood draw, the study looked at two additional independent replicas of 1 million unique cDNA reads for two donors, one aged 18 to 30 and the other aged 80 or older. The study measured age-related changes in TCR beta repertoire diversity using deep sequencing normalized with unique cDNA molecular identifiers. The donors were split into four age groups: young (average 16 years), middle-aged (about 40), aged (over 55) and long-lived (over 80). To avoid experimental bias, donors of different ages were randomly spread across the sequencing lanes. Overall results and qualifications from the work: As age increased, observed TCR beta diversity per million T cells dropped in a roughly linear way, and a significant reduction was already evident by age 40. Estimates of total diversity based on one million sequenced T cells were regarded as lower bounds and as underestimates. Compared with the aged group, more naive CD4+ T cells, fewer expanded clones and increased TCR diversity were shown by the long-lived group, suggesting age selection. Because donor CMV infection status was unknown, age-related changes in expanded clonotypes were potentially confounded. A strong correlation was found between observed TCR beta diversity and the percentage of naive T cells measured by flow cytometry. Bulk unsorted PBMC profiling prevented conclusive comparison of naive and antigen-experienced compartments.

Libraries were made using 5' RACE. TCRdb shows the sequencer as Illumina HiSeq 2500. The second PCR ran for about 6 to 11 cycles and used a J-beta primer mix along with a sample-barcoded 5' primer. A template-switch 5' adaptor carrying 12 random nucleotides introduced a unique molecular identifier onto each TCR beta cDNA molecule. Each sample yielded at least 2.5 million CDR3-containing paired-end reads. First-strand cDNA was synthesized from all RNA with the Mint cDNA synthesis kit, primed by a TRBC-specific oligonucleotide. All cDNA was treated with uracil-DNA glycosylase and then went through a first 18-cycle PCR with the universal primers M1SS and BC2_uni_R. Per the original workflow: Normalization of each sample was performed by random selection of 1 million high-quality reads, each carrying a distinct molecular identifier. Instead of being binned into consensus sequences, reads that shared molecular identifiers were thrown out. MiTCR, set to a Q25 quality threshold and the strictest error-elimination algorithm, was used for CDR3 identification, clonotype clustering and error correction. Lower-bound total TCR beta diversity was estimated with a nonparametric unseen species model using Euler transformation. Clones were called with MiXCR by TCRdb after fastp trimmed the public reads at Q25, and only in-frame beta chains were retained. One record per CDR3 amino acid sequence lists the most common genes and DNA. TCRdb, not the authors, supplied the V and J calls. This sample is represented by 800,000 to 950,000 distinct CDR3 sequences; around 46% of them were singletons. 13% of the sample rests with the top ten.

The 39 donors, aged about 6 to 95 years, were systemically healthy Caucasian individuals from Russia. Each donor gave around 9.9 milliliters of peripheral blood, collected into EDTA-treated Vacutainer tubes. Ficoll-Paque density-gradient centrifugation was used to isolate PBMCs, with at least 6 million obtained per sample. Trizol reagent was used to extract total RNA from the PBMCs, yielding at least 6 micrograms per sample. For every donor, flow cytometry on a PBMC aliquot measured the percentage of naive CD45RAhigh/CD27high T cells. On this clonotype: Its binding antigen is unknown. Per-base qualities were not stored, and no clone one base away is much larger.

From the cysteine through the phenylalanine, the CDR3 covers 15 amino acids. The DNA shown is the 45-base CDR3, in frame from base 1. V loses 0 bases, J loses 0 bases, and the germline ends lie 8 bases apart. The germline V gene (reference sequence) specifies LGHDT as CDR1 and YNNKEL as CDR2. Sequences were obtained from blood. The receptor comes from a young man in good health. The chain is assembled from TRBV3-1 and TRBJ1-1, with no confidently assigned D gene. The CDR3 corresponds to CASSQEWAVNTEAFF. The DNA reads as follows: TGTGCCAGCAGCCAAGAATGGGCAGTGAACACTGAAGCTTTCTTT.